This TCR beta chain was identified in a study of Ad26.COV2.S vaccination and SARS-CoV-2 variants. Study as a whole: Once or twice, 56 days apart, Ad26.COV2.S was delivered intramuscularly.

Sample treatment: some 20 received Ad26.COV2.S at low or high dose, single or two shots; about 5 received placebo; per-sample allocation not given. Sample collection was performed on day 63 after the first vaccine or placebo injection. Study-wide results and limits: Comparability of non-spike TCR breadth was observed across vaccine and placebo recipients.

Profiled with immunoSEQ multiplex PCR; TCRdb holds only in-frame clones, not every one. This table has 350,000 to 500,000 clones, roughly 87% appearing once. Germline V gene data show CDR1 as LNHDA and CDR2 as SQIVND (reference sequence). V gave up 3 bases and J gave up 0 bases, with 14 bases separating them. CDR3 size: 16 residues. Concerning this clone: Its antigen is undetermined.

The receptor was isolated from a person aged 18-60 years who received the Ad26.COV2.S COVID-19 vaccine or a placebo. This sample comprised peripheral blood, obtained in a trial of Ad26.COV2.S vaccine versus placebo. This rearrangement joins TRBV19 to TRBJ1-1, with D unclear. CDR3 residues: CASSIGFGGMNTEAFF. CDR3 DNA: TGTGCCAGTAGTATCGGTTTCGGTGGAATGAACACTGAAGCTTTCTTT. Full variable domain (missing parts from reference TRBV19 and TRBJ1-1): DGGITQSPKYLFRKEGQNVTLSCEQNLNHDAMYWYRQDPGQGLRLIYYSQIVNDFQKGDIAEGYSVSREKKESFPLTVTSAQKNPTAFYLCASSIGFGGMNTEAFFGQGTRLTVV.